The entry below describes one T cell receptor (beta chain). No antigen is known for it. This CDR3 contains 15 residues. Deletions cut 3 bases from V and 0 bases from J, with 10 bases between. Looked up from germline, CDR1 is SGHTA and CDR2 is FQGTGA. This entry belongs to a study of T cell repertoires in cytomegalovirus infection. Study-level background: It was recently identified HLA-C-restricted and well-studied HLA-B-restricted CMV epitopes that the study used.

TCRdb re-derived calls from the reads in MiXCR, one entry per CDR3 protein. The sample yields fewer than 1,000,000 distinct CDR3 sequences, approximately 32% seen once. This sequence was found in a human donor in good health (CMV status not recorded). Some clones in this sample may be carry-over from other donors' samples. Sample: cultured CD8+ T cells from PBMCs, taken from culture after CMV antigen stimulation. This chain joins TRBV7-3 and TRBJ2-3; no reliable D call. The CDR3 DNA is TGTGCCAGCAGCTTCCAGGCCAGGAGCACAGATACGCAGTATTTT. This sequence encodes CASSFQARSTDTQYF.